This is a list of T cell receptor beta chains from one sample in a study of blood T cell repertoires in COVID-19. TCRdb's table, derived via immunoSEQ multiplex PCR, lists solely in-frame clones and lacks some. In the table there are some 340,000 clones, around 86% of which are singletons. Sequencing used PBMCs or T cells enriched from blood (not recorded which). Source of these receptors: a woman aged 50 to 60 who had recovered from COVID-19. CDR3s include the opening cysteine and the closing phenylalanine or tryptophan. The order of the fields is D gene, J gene, clone size, V gene, CDR3 DNA, CDR3 protein. The D gene is left open where the match is weak. Part of the rows lack a size; the others show once, few, many or a class for expanded clones.

d_call: -
j_call: TRBJ1-1
clone_size: -
v_call: TRBV11-2
cdr3_nt: TGTGCCAGCAGCTTAGTCATGTCCCGGAGAGCTTTCTTT
cdr3_aa: CASSLVMSRRAFF

d_call: -
j_call: TRBJ2-2
clone_size: once
v_call: TRBV19
cdr3_nt: TGTGCCAGTAGTACGAGAACCGCTACGAACACCGGGGAGCTGTTTTTT
cdr3_aa: CASSTRTATNTGELFF

d_call: TRBD1
j_call: TRBJ1-2
clone_size: -
v_call: TRBV19
cdr3_nt: TGTGCCAGTAGTATAGAGCGGACAGGGTTGAACTATGGCTACACCTTC
cdr3_aa: CASSIERTGLNYGYTF

d_call: -
j_call: TRBJ1-3
clone_size: -
v_call: TRBV29-1
cdr3_nt: TGCAGCGTTGAACCCCGCTCTGGAAACACCATATATTTT
cdr3_aa: CSVEPRSGNTIYF

d_call: TRBD1
j_call: TRBJ1-1
clone_size: -
v_call: TRBV5-1
cdr3_nt: TGCGCCAGCAGCCTAGCTCCGGGACAGGAACCTGAAGCTTTCTTT
cdr3_aa: CASSLAPGQEPEAFF

d_call: TRBD1
j_call: TRBJ1-5
clone_size: -
v_call: TRBV27
cdr3_nt: TGTGCCAGCAGTTTCCGACAGGGCGCAGGGCCCCAGCATTTT
cdr3_aa: CASSFRQGAGPQHF

d_call: -
j_call: TRBJ1-5
clone_size: -
v_call: TRBV5-1
cdr3_nt: TGCGCCAGCAGCTTGGCGGCAGGTAGCAATCAGCCCCAGCATTTT
cdr3_aa: CASSLAAGSNQPQHF

d_call: -
j_call: TRBJ1-1
clone_size: -
v_call: TRBV27
cdr3_nt: TGTGCCAGCAGTTTACAAGGGAGGTTCACTGAAGCTTTCTTT
cdr3_aa: CASSLQGRFTEAFF

d_call: TRBD2
j_call: TRBJ2-1
clone_size: -
v_call: TRBV19
cdr3_nt: TGTGCCAGTAAGGTAGCGGTCCTAGCGGGAGATGGGGGTATCAATGAGCAGTTCTTC
cdr3_aa: CASKVAVLAGDGGINEQFF

d_call: TRBD1
j_call: TRBJ1-5
clone_size: -
v_call: TRBV28
cdr3_nt: TGTGCCAGCATGGGGACAGGGGGCTTTTCGCCCCAGCATTTT
cdr3_aa: CASMGTGGFSPQHF

d_call: TRBD1
j_call: TRBJ1-6
clone_size: -
v_call: TRBV28
cdr3_nt: TGTGCCAGCAGGCAGGGACAGGGGAATTCACCCCTCCACTTT
cdr3_aa: CASRQGQGNSPLHF

d_call: TRBD2
j_call: TRBJ2-7
clone_size: -
v_call: TRBV5-1
cdr3_nt: TGCGCCAGCAAGCGACTAGCGGGGGGGATCGACGAGCAGTACTTC
cdr3_aa: CASKRLAGGIDEQYF

d_call: -
j_call: TRBJ1-2
clone_size: -
v_call: TRBV29-1
cdr3_nt: TGCAGCGTTGAAGATCCCCGCAGGGGCGGAGGCTACACCTTC
cdr3_aa: CSVEDPRRGGGYTF

d_call: -
j_call: TRBJ1-1
clone_size: -
v_call: TRBV7-6
cdr3_nt: TGTGCCAGCAGCTTAGGCTCGAGGGGGAGCACTGAAGCTTTCTTT
cdr3_aa: CASSLGSRGSTEAFF

d_call: TRBD1
j_call: TRBJ2-7
clone_size: -
v_call: TRBV6-5
cdr3_nt: TGTGCCAGCAGTCCCGGACAGGCGCCATACGAGCAGTACTTC
cdr3_aa: CASSPGQAPYEQYF

d_call: TRBD2
j_call: TRBJ2-5
clone_size: -
v_call: TRBV3-1/TRBV3-2
cdr3_nt: TGTGCCAGCAGCCAAGGGACTAGCGGAGAGACCCAGTACTTC
cdr3_aa: CASSQGTSGETQYF

d_call: -
j_call: TRBJ1-2
clone_size: once
v_call: TRBV11-3
cdr3_nt: TGTGCCAGCGCCAAGGGGTCAGGAGACCCTGCTAACTATGGCTACACCTTC
cdr3_aa: CASAKGSGDPANYGYTF

d_call: -
j_call: TRBJ2-7
clone_size: -
v_call: TRBV27
cdr3_nt: TGTGCCAGCAGTTTATCGGTCTCTCCAGCGTGGGAGCAGTACTTC
cdr3_aa: CASSLSVSPAWEQYF

d_call: TRBD1
j_call: TRBJ2-6
clone_size: -
v_call: TRBV10-3
cdr3_nt: TGTGCCATCAGGAGGGGGACAGTTGGCCTCTCTGGGGCCAACGTCCTGACTTTC
cdr3_aa: CAIRRGTVGLSGANVLTF

d_call: -
j_call: TRBJ1-6
clone_size: -
v_call: TRBV30
cdr3_nt: TGTGCCTGGAGGGGAACAGGGTTACATTCACCCCTCCACTTT
cdr3_aa: CAWRGTGLHSPLHF

d_call: -
j_call: TRBJ1-1
clone_size: -
v_call: TRBV6-5
cdr3_nt: TGTGCCAGCAGCCGGGACACTGAAGCTTTCTTT
cdr3_aa: CASSRDTEAFF

d_call: -
j_call: TRBJ1-2
clone_size: -
v_call: TRBV7-8
cdr3_nt: TGTGCCAGCAGCTCGACATCCTATGGCTACACCTTC
cdr3_aa: CASSSTSYGYTF

d_call: TRBD1
j_call: TRBJ2-7
clone_size: -
v_call: TRBV6-5
cdr3_nt: TGTGCCAGCACCTGGGACAGCGCGTCCTACGAGCAGTACTTC
cdr3_aa: CASTWDSASYEQYF

d_call: TRBD1
j_call: TRBJ1-6
clone_size: few
v_call: TRBV11-2
cdr3_nt: TGTGCCAGCAGCCTGGGACAGGGGTCCTCAATTCACCCCCTCCACTTT
cdr3_aa: CASSLGQGSSIHPLHF

d_call: -
j_call: TRBJ2-3
clone_size: -
v_call: TRBV9
cdr3_nt: TGTGCCAGCAGAGGGGTCCAGGAGTCAGATACGCAGTATTTT
cdr3_aa: CASRGVQESDTQYF

d_call: -
j_call: TRBJ1-4
clone_size: -
v_call: TRBV6-5
cdr3_nt: TGTGCCACCGCACGGGGGGCGACTAATGAAAAACTGTTTTTT
cdr3_aa: CATARGATNEKLFF

d_call: TRBD2
j_call: TRBJ2-7
clone_size: -
v_call: TRBV6-2/TRBV6-3
cdr3_nt: TGTGCCAGCAGTTCGACTAGCGGGAGGTCCATCTTCTCCTACGAGCAGTACTTC
cdr3_aa: CASSSTSGRSIFSYEQYF

d_call: -
j_call: TRBJ1-1
clone_size: -
v_call: TRBV5-4
cdr3_nt: TGTGCCAGCAGCTTGGGGCCCTGGGGGACTTCGAACACTGAAGCTTTCTTT
cdr3_aa: CASSLGPWGTSNTEAFF

d_call: -
j_call: TRBJ2-1
clone_size: few
v_call: TRBV10-1
cdr3_nt: TGCGCCAGCAGGGACGCCGGGACACCGAACAATGAGCAGTTCTTC
cdr3_aa: CASRDAGTPNNEQFF

d_call: TRBD1
j_call: TRBJ1-1
clone_size: few
v_call: TRBV18
cdr3_nt: TGTGCCAGCTCAACAAATCTCGGACAGGGTTGGACTGAAGCTTTCTTT
cdr3_aa: CASSTNLGQGWTEAFF

d_call: -
j_call: TRBJ2-5
clone_size: -
v_call: TRBV11-3
cdr3_nt: TGTGCCAGCAGCTTGAGAGGGGGAGAGACCCAGTACTTC
cdr3_aa: CASSLRGGETQYF

d_call: -
j_call: TRBJ1-3
clone_size: once
v_call: TRBV7-2
cdr3_nt: TGTGCCAGCAGCTTCGACGCTAGCTCTGGAAACACCATATATTTT
cdr3_aa: CASSFDASSGNTIYF

d_call: -
j_call: TRBJ1-2
clone_size: -
v_call: TRBV15
cdr3_nt: TGTGCCACCAGCGAAGGACAGCCTTCTAACTATGGCTACACCTTC
cdr3_aa: CATSEGQPSNYGYTF

d_call: -
j_call: TRBJ2-7
clone_size: -
v_call: TRBV4-3
cdr3_nt: TGCGCCAGCAGCCAAGACGCGCGGTCCGGGTACGAGCAGTACTTC
cdr3_aa: CASSQDARSGYEQYF

d_call: TRBD2
j_call: TRBJ2-7
clone_size: once
v_call: TRBV27
cdr3_nt: TGTGCCAGCAGTTCTCCAAGGGACTACAACGAGCAGTACTTC
cdr3_aa: CASSSPRDYNEQYF

d_call: -
j_call: TRBJ2-7
clone_size: -
v_call: TRBV29-1
cdr3_nt: TGCAGCGTTCGTGGGGGGGACACCTACGAGCAGTACTTC
cdr3_aa: CSVRGGDTYEQYF

d_call: -
j_call: TRBJ1-1
clone_size: -
v_call: TRBV6-2/TRBV6-3
cdr3_nt: TGTGCCAGCAGTTACTCCTTCTCAGGTTTTAAGGTGAACACTGAAGCTTTCTTT
cdr3_aa: CASSYSFSGFKVNTEAFF

d_call: -
j_call: TRBJ2-7
clone_size: -
v_call: TRBV9
cdr3_nt: TGTGCCAGCAGCGTGGGTCGGGACATCACCTACGAGCAGTACTTC
cdr3_aa: CASSVGRDITYEQYF

d_call: -
j_call: TRBJ1-1
clone_size: medium-sized
v_call: TRBV5-4
cdr3_nt: TGTGCCAGCAGCTTGATGGCAGGGGCCCGGAACACTGAAGCTTTCTTT
cdr3_aa: CASSLMAGARNTEAFF

d_call: -
j_call: TRBJ1-3
clone_size: -
v_call: TRBV5-1
cdr3_nt: TGCGCCAGCAGCTTGGTCGCAGGGGAGGGCTCTGGAAACACCATATATTTT
cdr3_aa: CASSLVAGEGSGNTIYF